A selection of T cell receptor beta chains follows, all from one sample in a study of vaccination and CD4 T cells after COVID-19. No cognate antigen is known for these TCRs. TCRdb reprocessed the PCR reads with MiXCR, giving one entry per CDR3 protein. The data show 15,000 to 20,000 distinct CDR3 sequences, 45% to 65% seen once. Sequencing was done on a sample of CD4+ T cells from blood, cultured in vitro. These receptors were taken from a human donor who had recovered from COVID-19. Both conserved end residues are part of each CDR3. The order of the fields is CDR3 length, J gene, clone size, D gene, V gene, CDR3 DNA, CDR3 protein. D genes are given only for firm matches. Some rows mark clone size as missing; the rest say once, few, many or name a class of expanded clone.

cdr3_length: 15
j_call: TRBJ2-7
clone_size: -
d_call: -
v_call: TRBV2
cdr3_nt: TGTGCCAGCAGAAGGGTCGGGCAACCCGGCTACGAGCAGTACTTC
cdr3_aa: CASRRVGQPGYEQYF

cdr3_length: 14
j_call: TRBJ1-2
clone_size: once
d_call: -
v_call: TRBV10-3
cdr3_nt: TGTGCCATCAGTGCGGGGCAGACAATTTATGGCTACACCTTC
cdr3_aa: CAISAGQTIYGYTF

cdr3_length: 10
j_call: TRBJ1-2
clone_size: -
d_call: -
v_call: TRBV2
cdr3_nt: TGTGCCAGCGGTGAATATGGCTACACCTTC
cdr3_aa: CASGEYGYTF